This TCR beta chain is drawn from a study of blood T cell repertoires in COVID-19. On the study more broadly: The origin of the acute and convalescent COVID-19 samples was the United States, Italy and Spain. T cells, B-cell-depleted T cells, or PBMCs provided the cDNA or gDNA that served as material.

Per the original data handling: Nucleated cell counts were estimated from reference gene primer amplification. The repertoire was sequenced with immunoSEQ multiplex PCR; TCRdb's copy has only in-frame clones and lacks some. V, J and clone size are those of that table, while D and trimming were read from the DNA. Of a few hundred thousand clones detected, around 84% appear once; the ten largest clones hold nearly 4.5%. Trimming removed 0 bases from V and 14 bases from J, with 15 bases in between. Germline V gene lookup returns CDR1 SGHKS and CDR2 YYEKEE (reference sequence). This CDR3 spans 14 amino acids.

The sample consisted of peripheral blood. The sequence came from a man aged 45 to 65 with acute or convalescent COVID-19. The chain carries TRBV5-5 and TRBJ1-6, with D possibly matching TRBD1 (5 bases). Here the CDR3 DNA reads TGTGCCAGCAGCTTGGCCGGTAGGGGCCGGTCCCTCCACTTT. Its protein product is CASSLAGRGRSLHF. The variable domain in full, completed from reference TRBV5-5 and TRBJ1-6, reads DAGVTQSPTHLIKTRGQQVTLRCSPISGHKSVSWYQQVLGQGPQFIFQYYEKEERGRGNFPDRFSARQFPNYSSELNVNALLLGDSALYLCASSLAGRGRSLHFGNGTRLTVT.